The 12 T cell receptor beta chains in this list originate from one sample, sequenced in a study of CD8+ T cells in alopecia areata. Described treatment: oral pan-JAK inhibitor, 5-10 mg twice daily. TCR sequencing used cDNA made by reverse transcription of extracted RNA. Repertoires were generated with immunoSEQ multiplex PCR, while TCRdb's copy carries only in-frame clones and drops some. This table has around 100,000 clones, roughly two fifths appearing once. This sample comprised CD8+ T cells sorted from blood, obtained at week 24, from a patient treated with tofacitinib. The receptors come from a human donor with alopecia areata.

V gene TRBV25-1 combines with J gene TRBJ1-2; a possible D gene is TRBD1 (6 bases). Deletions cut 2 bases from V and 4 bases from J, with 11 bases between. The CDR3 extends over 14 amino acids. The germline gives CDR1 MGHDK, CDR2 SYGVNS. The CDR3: CASSEVQGPYGYTF. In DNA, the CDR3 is TGTGCCAGCAGTGAAGTGCAGGGGCCCTATGGCTACACCTTC.

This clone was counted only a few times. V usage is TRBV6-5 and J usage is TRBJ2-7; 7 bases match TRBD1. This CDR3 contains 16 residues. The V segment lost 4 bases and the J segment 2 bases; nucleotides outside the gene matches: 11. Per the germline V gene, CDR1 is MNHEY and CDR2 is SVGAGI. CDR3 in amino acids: CASSSHRTGRPYEQYF. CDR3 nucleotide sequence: TGTGCCAGCAGTTCCCACAGGACAGGCCGTCCCTACGAGCAGTACTTC.

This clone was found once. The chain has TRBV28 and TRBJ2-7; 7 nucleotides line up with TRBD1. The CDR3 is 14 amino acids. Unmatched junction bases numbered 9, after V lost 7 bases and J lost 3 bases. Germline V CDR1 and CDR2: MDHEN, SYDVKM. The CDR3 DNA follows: TGTGCCAGCACTAATGGACAGGCGGGCTACGAGCAGTACTTC. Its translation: CASTNGQAGYEQYF.

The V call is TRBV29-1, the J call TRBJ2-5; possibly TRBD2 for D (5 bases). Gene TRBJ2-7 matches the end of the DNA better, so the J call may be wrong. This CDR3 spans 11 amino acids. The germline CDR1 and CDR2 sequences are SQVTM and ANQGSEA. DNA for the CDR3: TGCAGCGTGCGGTATGGGAGCGAGCAGTACTTC. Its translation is CSVRYGSEQYF.

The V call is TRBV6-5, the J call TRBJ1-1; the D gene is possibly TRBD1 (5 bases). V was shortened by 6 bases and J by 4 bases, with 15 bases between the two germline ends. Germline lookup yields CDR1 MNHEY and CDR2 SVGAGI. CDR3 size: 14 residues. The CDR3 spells CASSPGRRGTEAFF. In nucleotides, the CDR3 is TGTGCCAGCAGCCCGGGACGGCGAGGCACTGAAGCTTTCTTT.

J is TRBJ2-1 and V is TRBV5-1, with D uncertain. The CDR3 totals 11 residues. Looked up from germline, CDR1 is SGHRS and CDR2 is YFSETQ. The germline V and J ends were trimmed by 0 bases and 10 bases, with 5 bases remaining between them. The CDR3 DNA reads TGCGCCAGCAGCTTGGGTCAAGAGCAGTTCTTC. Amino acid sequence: CASSLGQEQFF.

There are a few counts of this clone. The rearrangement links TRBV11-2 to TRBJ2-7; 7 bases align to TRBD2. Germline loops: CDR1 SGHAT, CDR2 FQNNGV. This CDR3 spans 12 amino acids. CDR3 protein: CAQEGGDYEQYF. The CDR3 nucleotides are TGTGCTCAGGAGGGAGGGGATTACGAGCAGTACTTC. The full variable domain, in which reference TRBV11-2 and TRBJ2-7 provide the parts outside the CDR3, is EAGVAQSPRYKIIEKRQSVAFWCNPISGHATLYWYQQILGQGPKLLIQFQNNGVVDDSQLPKDRFSAERLKGVDSTLKIQPAKLEDSAVYLCAQEGGDYEQYFGPGTRLTVT.

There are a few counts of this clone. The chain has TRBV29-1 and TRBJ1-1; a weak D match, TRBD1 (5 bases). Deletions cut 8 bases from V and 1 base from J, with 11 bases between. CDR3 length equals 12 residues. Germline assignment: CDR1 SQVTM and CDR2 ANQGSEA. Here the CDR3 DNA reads TGCAGCCCGGGACGGGGGAACACTGAAGCTTTCTTT. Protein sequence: CSPGRGNTEAFF.

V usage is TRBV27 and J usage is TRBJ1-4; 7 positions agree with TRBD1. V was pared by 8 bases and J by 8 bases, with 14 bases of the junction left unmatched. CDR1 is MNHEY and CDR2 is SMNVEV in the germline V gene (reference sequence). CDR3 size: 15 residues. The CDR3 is CASLLRGGAREKLFF. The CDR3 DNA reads TGTGCCAGCCTTCTGCGAGGGGGCGCAAGGGAAAAACTGTTTTTT. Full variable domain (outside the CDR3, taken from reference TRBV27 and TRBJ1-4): EAQVTQNPRYLITVTGKKLTVTCSQNMNHEYMSWYRQDPGLGLRQIYYSMNVEVTDKGDVPEGYKVSRKEKRNFPLILESPSPNQTSLYFCASLLRGGAREKLFFGSGTQLSVL.

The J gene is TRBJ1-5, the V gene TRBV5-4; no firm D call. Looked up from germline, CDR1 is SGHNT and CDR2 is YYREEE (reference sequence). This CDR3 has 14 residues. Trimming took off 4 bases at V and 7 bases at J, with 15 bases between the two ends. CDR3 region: CASSLGREGQPQHF. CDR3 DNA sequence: TGTGCCAGCAGCCTCGGGAGGGAGGGACAGCCCCAGCATTTT.

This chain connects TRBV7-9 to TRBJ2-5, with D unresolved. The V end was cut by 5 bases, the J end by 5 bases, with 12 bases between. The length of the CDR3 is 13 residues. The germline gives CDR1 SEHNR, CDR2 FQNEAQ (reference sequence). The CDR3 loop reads CASSLRSRETQYF. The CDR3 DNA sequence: TGTGCCAGCAGCCTAAGGTCCCGGGAGACCCAGTACTTC.

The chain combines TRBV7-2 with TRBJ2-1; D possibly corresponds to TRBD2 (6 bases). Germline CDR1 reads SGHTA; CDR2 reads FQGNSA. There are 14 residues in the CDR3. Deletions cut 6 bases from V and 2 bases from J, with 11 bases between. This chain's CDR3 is CASRWRGAYNEQFF. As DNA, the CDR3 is TGTGCCAGCAGATGGCGGGGAGCCTACAATGAGCAGTTCTTC.